The next 17 T cell receptor beta chains were all read from a single sample in a study of T cells in Graves' hyperthyroidism and ophthalmopathy. RNA transcripts yielded amplified TCR beta CDR3 regions. The HTBI set primed first-round TCR CDR3 RT-PCR. Using its own MiXCR run on the multiplex PCR reads, TCRdb lists one record per CDR3 protein. The sample holds 700,000 to 950,000 distinct CDR3 sequences, roughly a third seen once. The specimen was blood. These receptors all come from a middle-aged woman with Graves' hyperthyroidism.

Remarks on this clonotype: Given a much more abundant clone one base away, this may be a read error. This chain connects TRBV19 to TRBJ1-6, with 7 bases matching TRBD1. Germline V CDR1 and CDR2: LNHDA, SQIVND (reference sequence). V shed 3 bases, J shed 6 bases, and the junction held 8 bases outside the gene matches. The CDR3 length is 16 residues. This chain's CDR3 is CASSMDRPLVNSPLHF. In DNA, the CDR3 is TGTGCCAGTAGTATGGACAGGCCTCTTGTTAATTCACCCCTCCACTTT.

This clonotype was seen repeatedly, ten times or more. The chain combines TRBV20-1 with TRBJ2-5; the match to TRBD2 covers 7 bases. From germline, CDR1 is DFQATT and CDR2 SNEGSKA (reference sequence). The V segment lost 0 bases and the J segment 5 bases; nucleotides outside the gene matches: 6. The CDR3 has 14 residues. Written as DNA, the CDR3 is TGCAGTGCTAGAGAGGCAAGGGAGGGCGAGACCCAGTACTTC. It codes for CSAREAREGETQYF.

This clonotype was found a few times. The gene calls are TRBV28 and TRBJ1-5, with D possibly being TRBD1 (5 bases). This CDR3 is 12 amino acids long. Germline V lookup: CDR1 MDHEN, CDR2 SYDVKM. Trimming removed 6 bases at V and 9 bases at J, with 12 bases between. CDR3 sequence (DNA): TGTGCCAGCAGCTCGTCCGACAGGCCCCAGCATTTT. It yields the protein CASSSSDRPQHF.

As concerns this clonotype: A much larger clone differs from this one at a single base, so this may be a read error. The gene calls are TRBV12-3 or TRBV12-4 and TRBJ1-1; D is possibly TRBD1 (5 bases). The CDR3 covers 14 residues. Trimming shortened V by 10 bases and J by 2 bases, and 17 bases separated the two germline ends. CDR3 residues: CATTQRGINTEAFF. The CDR3 nucleotides read TGTGCCACCACCCAACGGGGGATTAACACTGAAGCTTTCTTT.

This clonotype was recorded once. The chain employs TRBV29-1 and TRBJ1-1; a possible D gene is TRBD1 (5 bases). In germline, CDR1 is SQVTM, CDR2 ANQGSEA. V was cut by 3 bases and J by 5 bases, with 16 bases left in between. The CDR3 loop spans 14 amino acids. The DNA for the CDR3 is TGCAGCGTTGACGACGGGGGGGTAAGGACTGAAGCTTTCTTT. This translates into CSVDDGGVRTEAFF.

The chain has TRBV5-1 and TRBJ2-2, with no clear D. V was pared by 4 bases and J by 1 base, with 11 bases between. The CDR3 is 15 amino acids. CDR1 SGHRS and CDR2 YFSETQ come from the germline V gene. Written as DNA, the CDR3 is TGCGCCAGCAGCCAAGCCAGCCTGAACACCGGGGAGCTGTTTTTT. It specifies CASSQASLNTGELFF.

This clonotype occurred many times. The CDR3 DNA sequence: TGTGCCAGCAGCTTGCAGGGGGCGGTCGGAACTGAAGCTTTCTTT. Its translation: CASSLQGAVGTEAFF. The chain is built from TRBV7-8 and TRBJ1-1; 8 nucleotides agree with TRBD1. This CDR3 region has 15 residues. Germline CDR1 and CDR2: SGHVS and FQNEAQ. V shed 3 bases, J shed 5 bases, and the junction held 8 bases outside the gene matches.

A single count supports this clonotype. The gene calls are TRBV6-2 or TRBV6-3 and TRBJ2-7; tentatively, D is TRBD1 (6 bases). From germline, CDR1 is MNHEY and CDR2 SVGEGT. The CDR3 length is 14 residues. Trimming removed 4 bases from V and 2 bases from J, with 12 bases in between. The DNA of the CDR3 is TGTGCCAGCAGTTTCCGGACAGCCACCTACGAGCAGTACTTC. It yields the protein CASSFRTATYEQYF.

This clonotype appeared a few times. The V call is TRBV6-2 or TRBV6-3, the J call TRBJ1-5; 10 bases match TRBD1. Looked up from germline, CDR1 is MNHEY and CDR2 is SVGEGT. The trim removed 8 bases at V and 1 base at J, leaving 17 bases unmatched. This CDR3 has 19 amino acids. In nucleotides, the CDR3 is TGTGCCAGCTCTCTCCTCACGGGACAGGGGTCTCGGAGCAATCAGCCCCAGCATTTT. This encodes CASSLLTGQGSRSNQPQHF.

The chain is built from TRBV7-2 and TRBJ1-1; 7 bases are a match to TRBD1. With 10 bases clipped from V and 3 bases from J, the junction kept 8 bases outside the gene matches. In germline, CDR1 is SGHTA, CDR2 FQGNSA. CDR3 length: 13 amino acids. The CDR3, as DNA: TGTGCCACCGAACAGGGGTCTGACACTGAAGCTTTCTTT. Translated: CATEQGSDTEAFF. Full variable domain (rest looked up from reference TRBV7-2 and TRBJ1-1): GAGVSQSPSNKVTEKGKDVELRCDPISGHTALYWYRQSLGQGLEFLIYFQGNSAPDKSGLPSDRFSAERTGGSVSTLTIQRTQQEDSAVYLCATEQGSDTEAFFGQGTRLTVV.

The chain combines TRBV19 with TRBJ1-5; maybe TRBD1 (5 bases). CDR3 length: 16 residues. Germline CDR1 LNHDA, CDR2 SQIVND (reference sequence). Trimming removed 6 bases from V and 7 bases from J, with 22 bases in between. CDR3 amino acids: CASRPAGGFMEQPQHF. The DNA for the CDR3 is TGTGCCAGTAGACCGGCGGGGGGGTTCATGGAGCAGCCCCAGCATTTT.

This clonotype was found many times. The chain uses TRBV29-1 and TRBJ1-1; unclear D gene. V gave up 3 bases and J gave up 4 bases, with 15 bases separating them. Per germline, CDR1 SQVTM and CDR2 ANQGSEA. The CDR3 is 14 amino acids. The CDR3 loop is CSVDGWEGLTEAFF. In nucleotides, the CDR3 is TGCAGCGTTGACGGCTGGGAGGGCCTCACTGAAGCTTTCTTT.

The chain combines TRBV10-3 with TRBJ2-7, with D possibly being TRBD1 (6 bases). Germline V CDR1 and CDR2: ENHRY, SYGVKD. The CDR3 spans 15 residues. V shed 5 bases and J shed 5 bases, with 19 bases lying between them. CDR3 nucleotide sequence: TGTGCCATCAGTCCACACAGGGAAGGTTCCAACGAGCAGTACTTC. Amino acid sequence: CAISPHREGSNEQYF.

In this sample, this clonotype turned up a few times. The chain employs TRBV30 and TRBJ1-2, with D possibly matching TRBD1 (5 bases). Trimming took off 5 bases at V and 3 bases at J, with 10 bases between the two ends. The CDR3 spans 12 residues. Germline CDR1 reads GTSNPN; CDR2 reads SVGIG (reference sequence). The CDR3 DNA reads as TGTGCCTGGCAAGTGACAGACTATGGCTACACCTTC. Its translation: CAWQVTDYGYTF.

This chain uses TRBV12-3 or TRBV12-4 with TRBJ1-2; weak D call: TRBD1 (6 bases). The CDR3 runs to 15 residues. The ends were cut back, 1 base at V and 3 bases at J, with 12 bases in the middle. CDR3 in amino acids: CASSLVRGADYGYTF. The DNA for the CDR3 is TGTGCCAGCAGTTTAGTTCGGGGGGCGGACTATGGCTACACCTTC.

In this sample, this clonotype turned up a few times. The V and J genes are TRBV4-2 and TRBJ1-6; 11 bases match TRBD1. V was pared by 1 base and J by 8 bases, with 7 bases of the junction left unmatched. The germline gives CDR1 LGHNA, CDR2 YNFKEQ. This CDR3 has 17 residues. The CDR3 reads CASSQVRGQGADSPLHF. The CDR3 DNA reads as TGTGCCAGCAGCCAAGTGAGAGGACAGGGGGCAGATTCACCCCTCCACTTT.

This clonotype has a count of ten or more. Sequence at one end of the junction differs from germline and may be a read error. This sequence joins TRBV2 and TRBJ2-7; D perhaps matches TRBD1 (5 bases). The CDR3 sequence is 12 residues long. Germline lookup yields CDR1 SNHLY and CDR2 FYNNEI. This CDR3 reads CASSSDSTGLRF. CDR3 DNA: TGTGCCAGCAGTTCCGACTCAACAGGTTTGCGGTTC.